This TCR beta chain comes out of a study of T cells of healthy individuals. Via MiXCR, TCRdb re-called the 5' RACE reads, giving one row per CDR3 protein. The profile shows fewer than 90,000 distinct CDR3 sequences, roughly 5.1% of them singletons. CDR1 and CDR2 from the germline V gene are MNHEY and SVGEGT. V lost 2 bases, J lost 11 bases, and 13 bases lay in between. This CDR3 region has 14 residues. The clonotype originates from a female donor in good health. The J gene is TRBJ1-6, the V gene TRBV6-2 or TRBV6-3; D gene unclear. CDR3 loop: CASSYHSYYAPLHF. The CDR3 DNA is TGTGCCAGCAGTTACCACAGCTACTACGCACCCCTCCACTTT.